This T cell receptor (beta chain) was sequenced during a study of blood T cell repertoires in COVID-19. Overall study context: The study drew acute and convalescent COVID-19 samples from the United States, Italy and Spain. From T cells, B-cell-depleted T cells, or PBMCs came the material, which was cDNA or gDNA.

The V end lost 6 bases, the J end lost 3 bases, and 15 bases lay between the germline ends. The CDR3 contains 14 residues. Germline CDR1 and CDR2: MNHEY and SVGAGI. Per the original methods: Reference gene primer amplification in the assay estimated nucleated cell counts. TCRdb's table, derived via immunoSEQ multiplex PCR, lists solely in-frame clones and lacks some. V, J and clone size are taken as reported in that table, and D and trimming were inferred from the DNA itself. The sample carries 150,000 or so clones, approximately 80% recorded once. The TCR sequence derives from an elderly woman with active or convalescent COVID-19. This sequence joins TRBV6-5 and TRBJ2-7; D perhaps matches TRBD2 (6 bases). Sequences were obtained from peripheral blood. This chain's CDR3 is CASRSGAGNYEQYF. CDR3 bases: TGTGCCAGCAGGAGTGGGGCGGGGAACTACGAGCAGTACTTC.